This paragraph reports one T cell receptor (beta chain). These data originate in a study of blood T cell repertoires in COVID-19. Germline V CDR1 and CDR2: SGHTS, YDEGEE. The CDR3 has 14 amino acids. V dropped 7 bases and J dropped 1 base, with 14 bases sitting between them. Here immunoSEQ multiplex PCR was the method, and the copy in TCRdb shows in-frame clones only, minus some. Here the sample spans about 200,000 clones, more than 80% being singletons. The study drew participants aged roughly 18 to 95 years from 24 US areas. The sequence derives from a woman in her late teens or twenties who had recovered from COVID-19. V usage is TRBV5-8 and J usage is TRBJ1-1; D gene ambiguous. Sequences were obtained from PBMCs or T cells enriched from blood (not recorded which). The CDR3 DNA is TGTGCCAGCGGCATACCTACAGCGAACACTGAAGCTTTCTTT. This sequence encodes CASGIPTANTEAFF.